A selection of T cell receptor beta chains follows, all from one sample in a study of regulatory T cells in long-lasting Graves disease. TCRdb ran MiXCR on the multiplex PCR reads and lists one entry per CDR3 protein. The table records 680,000 or so distinct CDR3 sequences, about 15% of them present only once. This same sample was also taken into another study, of T cells in Graves' hyperthyroidism and ophthalmopathy.

The source material was peripheral blood mononuclear cells (PBMCs), sampled at new diagnosis, from a patient treated with antithyroid drugs. The receptors were sampled from a woman between 25 and 40 years old with Graves disease. The CDR3 runs from the conserved cysteine through the conserved F or W. The D gene is left open where the match is weak. Clone size is not always given. Where it is, it says once, few, many or a class for expanded clones.

clone_size j_call d_call v_call cdr3_nt cdr3_aa
few TRBJ1-2 . TRBV6-5 TGTGCCAGCAGTTACGGCGGGACTCAAGCAAACTATGGCTACACCTTC CASSYGGTQANYGYTF
many TRBJ2-3 . TRBV5-1 TGCGCCAGCAGCTTGGGACATGCTGCTAGCACAGATACGCAGTATTTT CASSLGHAASTDTQYF
few TRBJ1-2 . TRBV3-1 TGTGCCAGCAGCTTTTCAAGAGATGGCTACACCTTC CASSFSRDGYTF
. TRBJ2-6 TRBD1 TRBV19 TGTGCCAGTAGTATAGGACAGGGGGCTTCGGGGGCCAACGTCCTGACTTTC CASSIGQGASGANVLTF
. TRBJ2-7 . TRBV2 TGTGCCAGCAGCCCAGGCTTGTTTGCCGAGCAGTACTTC CASSPGLFAEQYF
. TRBJ1-5 . TRBV15 TGTGCCACCAGCAGAGATTGGCAGCCCCAGCATTTT CATSRDWQPQHF
. TRBJ1-2 . TRBV19 TGTGCCAATAGTACCGAGCTCTTCGACAGACTCTCTAACTATGGCTACACCTTC CANSTELFDRLSNYGYTF
. TRBJ1-2 . TRBV19 TGTGCCAGTAGTTCCGTCCAGGTATATGGCTACACCTTC CASSSVQVYGYTF
. TRBJ2-5 TRBD2 TRBV7-3 TGTGCCAGCAGCCCTACCCGACTAGCGGGGACCCAGTACTTT CASSPTRLAGTQYF
many TRBJ1-2 TRBD1 TRBV2 TGTGCCAGCAGTCCGGACAGGCTTAACTATGGCTACACCTTC CASSPDRLNYGYTF
many TRBJ2-7 TRBD2 TRBV28 TGTGCCAGCACCGCCTCACTAGCGGAGGGATCCTACGAGCAGTACTTC CASTASLAEGSYEQYF
. TRBJ1-6 . TRBV19 TGTGCCAGTACCCAACCGGGGAAAGGGCGCTTAAGAGCACCCCTCCACTTT CASTQPGKGRLRAPLHF
. TRBJ1-1 . TRBV20-1 . CSAPREASGPYEQYFGPGTRTFF
many TRBJ2-5 . TRBV2 TGTGCCACCGGCCAGGTGGGGAGTCAAGAGACCCAGTACTTC CATGQVGSQETQYF
many TRBJ1-5 . TRBV6-1 TGTGCCAGCAGTAGACGCAGGGATAGCAATCAGCCCCAGCATTTT CASSRRRDSNQPQHF
. TRBJ2-3 . TRBV5-6 TGTGCCAGCAGCCTGCCCGCCTCCGTCCACACAGATACGCAGTATTTT CASSLPASVHTDTQYF
many TRBJ2-7 TRBD2 TRBV7-2 TGTGCCAGCAGCCCCCGCGCTAGCGGGTACAGCTCCTACGAGCAGTACTTC CASSPRASGYSSYEQYF
many TRBJ2-1 TRBD2 TRBV7-2 TGTGCCAGCAGCTTACTGGGGGGAGGGGTATACAATGAGCAGTTCTTC CASSLLGGGVYNEQFF
. TRBJ2-7 . TRBV9 TGTGCCAGCAATGGGAAGGATGACGAGCAGTACTTC CASNGKDDEQYF
few TRBJ2-7 TRBD2 TRBV7-2 TGTGCCAGCAGCGCGCCGGGACTAGCCGGCGGCGAGCAGTACTTC CASSAPGLAGGEQYF